The source of this T cell receptor beta chain is a study of CD8 T cells in Susac syndrome (dated by TCRdb to the late 2010s). Regarding the complete study: Repertoire sequencing was used to test whether CD8+ T cell activation and differentiation in Susac syndrome was antigen driven. Clonality of the CD8+ T cell repertoire was compared between roughly twelve healthy donors, about 14 Susac syndrome patients and 15 multiple sclerosis patients.

There are 16 amino acids in the CDR3, from cysteine to phenylalanine inclusive. CDR3 DNA only is kept here, 48 bases in frame from base 1. V loses 5 bases at its end and J loses 0 bases; junction bases beyond the gene matches: 8. CDR1 and CDR2, per the germline V gene (reference sequence), are SEHNR and FQNEAQ. What the research found in general, with its limitations: The study acknowledged that relatively few individuals were included in the TCR sequencing and HLA analysis.

RNA was extracted using the RNeasy kit, and about 0.45 to 1 ug of the RNA was reverse transcribed with random hexamers. TCR beta CDR3 regions were amplified with the immunoSEQ multiplex PCR assay covering 54 Vbeta and 13 Jbeta segments. PCR amplification bias was corrected by using a synthetic template baseline for primer optimization and computational correction. On the authors' methods: Reads were annotated to V, D and J genes per IMGT and analyzed with immunoSEQ Analyzer, keeping only productive sequences. To calculate clonality, Shannon entropy was normalized by log2 of the number of productive unique sequences and then subtracted from one. For each patient and control, public and private clones were evaluated within the 100 most prevalent clones. Clones were defined as Susac-specific when absent from the healthy and MS cohorts, from roughly 1,100 published viral clones and from other ImmuneACCESS disease sequences. TCRdb trimmed the raw reads at Q25, called clones with MiXCR and kept productive beta chains. Records with the same CDR3 protein are collapsed into one entry carrying the most frequent genes and DNA. It is TCRdb's table, rather than the study itself, that gives the V and J calls and clone size. The sample table lists 90,000 or so distinct CDR3 sequences, about 93% of them with a count of one. Roughly 0.32% of the sample is in the top ten clones.

Peripheral blood CD8+ and CD4+ T cells from healthy donors, Susac syndrome patients and multiple sclerosis patients were profiled by high-throughput TCR beta sequencing. Healthy donors were age- and sex-matched controls. Bulk CD8+ and CD4+ T cells were purified magnetically by negative isolation, whereas CD8+ TEMRA cells were enriched by FACS. Blood was collected in EDTA tubes and processed within 24 hours, with PBMCs isolated through density gradient centrifugation. PBMCs destined for TCR sequencing were cryopreserved in liquid nitrogen and later thawed in a 37 °C water bath. The sorted or isolated CD4+, CD8+ and CD8+ TEMRA cells reached a purity of at least 90%. Note on this clonotype: Its target antigen remains unknown. No base quality values were provided; no much bigger clone lies one nucleotide off.

The chain is made from TRBV7-9 and TRBJ2-5, with 8 bases aligning to TRBD2. Sequencing was performed on CD8+ T cells from PBMCs. The origin of this receptor is a human donor in good health. The DNA sequence follows: TGTGCCAGCAGCGCCCCGGGAGCGGGGGACCAAGAGACCCAGTACTTC. Its product reads: CASSAPGAGDQETQYF.